The 29 T cell receptor beta chains given below trace back to one sample, sequenced in a study of blood T cell repertoires in COVID-19. Sequencing used immunoSEQ multiplex PCR; TCRdb keeps in-frame clones, though not all of them. The sample consists of 110,000 to 150,000 clones, about nine tenths of them appearing once. The material sequenced was PBMCs or T cells enriched from blood (not recorded which). The receptors were gathered from a man in his fifties who had recovered from COVID-19.

The rearrangement joins TRBV19 to TRBJ2-7; TRBD2 agrees at 12 bases. After removal of 3 bases from V and 2 bases from J, the junction contained 5 bases not matched to a gene. In germline, CDR1 is LNHDA, CDR2 SQIVND (reference sequence). The CDR3 is made up of 16 amino acids. The DNA for the CDR3 is TGTGCCAGTAGTATCGTGAGGACTAGCGGGACCTACGAGCAGTACTTC. Encoded protein: CASSIVRTSGTYEQYF.

The gene calls are TRBV27 and TRBJ1-6, with D hard to call. V dropped 7 bases and J dropped 3 bases, with 7 bases sitting between them. The CDR3 sequence is 13 residues long. Germline V CDR1 and CDR2: MNHEY, SMNVEV (reference sequence). CDR3 in DNA: TGTGCCAGCATGAGGGTCTATAATTCACCCCTCCACTTT. This gives the protein CASMRVYNSPLHF.

This chain joins TRBV28 and TRBJ1-2, with D maybe TRBD1 (6 bases). The CDR3 has 14 residues. Germline V gene sequence: CDR1 MDHEN, CDR2 SYDVKM. V was cut by 5 bases and J by 4 bases, with 14 bases left in between. The CDR3 loop is CASSLWGRGYGYTF. The CDR3 nucleotides are TGTGCCAGCAGTCTTTGGGGCAGGGGCTATGGCTACACCTTC.

This CDR3 reads CASSPVTAPSYNEQFF. CDR3 sequence (DNA): TGCGCCAGCAGCCCAGTGACTGCCCCCTCCTACAATGAGCAGTTCTTC. The chain couples TRBV5-1 to TRBJ2-1; D remains unclear. Trimming left V 4 bases short and J 0 bases short, with 14 bases between. Germline CDR1 and CDR2: SGHRS and YFSETQ. This CDR3 has 16 amino acids.

The V call is TRBV9, the J call TRBJ1-2; 7 bases align to TRBD1. There are 13 residues in the CDR3. With V trimmed by 4 bases and J by 6 bases, 6 bases remained unmatched. From germline, CDR1 is SGDLS and CDR2 YYNGEE. The CDR3 loop reads CASSKEGANGYTF. DNA for the CDR3: TGTGCCAGCAGCAAAGAGGGGGCGAATGGCTACACCTTC.

The chain uses TRBV19 and TRBJ2-3, with 11 nucleotides matching TRBD2. The CDR3 is 16 amino acids. The ends lost 6 bases at V and 2 bases at J; junction bases unmatched: 7. The germline CDR1 and CDR2 sequences are LNHDA and SQIVND (reference sequence). This CDR3 reads CASRPIAGGFTDTQYF. The CDR3 nucleotides are TGTGCCAGTAGACCCATAGCGGGAGGGTTCACAGATACGCAGTATTTT.

This clone was picked up one time. V is TRBV7-9 and J is TRBJ2-7, with 9 bases lining up with TRBD1. Germline V gene sequence: CDR1 SEHNR, CDR2 FQNEAQ (reference sequence). Germline trimming cut 5 bases from V and 6 bases from J; bases unmatched to any gene: 8. The CDR3 covers 14 residues. As DNA, the CDR3 is TGTGCCAGCAGCAAACAGGGGGCGCGGGTCGAGCAGTACTTC. Translated: CASSKQGARVEQYF.

The rearrangement links TRBV7-3 to TRBJ2-7; D ambiguous. The CDR3 contains 14 residues. Germline CDR1 reads SGHTA; CDR2 reads FQGTGA. Trimming cost V 8 bases and J 3 bases, with 17 bases left between them. CDR3 nucleotide sequence: TGTGCCAGCCAAGAACAGCACCAACGCTACGAGCAGTACGTC. Translation: CASQEQHQRYEQYV.

The chain is built from TRBV7-9 and TRBJ2-5; possible D gene TRBD1, 6 bases. V was clipped by 3 bases and J by 2 bases, with 7 bases between them. The CDR3 covers 13 residues. Germline V gene lookup returns CDR1 SEHNR and CDR2 FQNEAQ (reference sequence). The CDR3 region has the DNA TGTGCCAGCAGCTTTACAGGGCAAGAGACCCAGTACTTC. It codes for CASSFTGQETQYF.

V gene TRBV5-1 combines with J gene TRBJ2-1, with D possibly being TRBD2 (7 bases). V was pared by 2 bases and J by 0 bases, with 12 bases between. There are 16 residues in the CDR3. The germline gives CDR1 SGHRS, CDR2 YFSETQ. CDR3 bases: TGCGCCAGCAGCTTCGTGGCGGGGGCCTCCTACAATGAGCAGTTCTTC. Residues: CASSFVAGASYNEQFF.

The rearrangement joins TRBV28 to TRBJ2-2; unclear D gene. Germline V gene data show CDR1 as MDHEN and CDR2 as SYDVKM. Trimming pared 1 base from V and 6 bases from J, leaving 9 bases between. The CDR3 covers 14 residues. CDR3 residues: CASSLFSQAGELFF. The CDR3 nucleotides are TGTGCCAGCAGTTTATTTTCCCAGGCCGGGGAGCTGTTTTTT.

The V gene is TRBV2, the J gene TRBJ1-5; D perhaps matches TRBD1 (5 bases). The V end lost 0 bases, the J end lost 7 bases, and 13 bases lay between the germline ends. The CDR3 spans 15 residues. Per the germline V gene, CDR1 is SNHLY and CDR2 is FYNNEI. The CDR3 region has the DNA TGTGCCAGCAGTGAAGCGCTTACAGGATTCCAGCCCCAGCATTTT. This translates into CASSEALTGFQPQHF.

The chain carries TRBV7-6 and TRBJ1-4; D may be TRBD1 (5 bases). The CDR3 has 13 amino acids. Germline V CDR1 and CDR2: SGHVS, FNYEAQ. Trimming took 4 bases from V and 8 from J, leaving 11 bases between them. For the CDR3, the DNA is TGTGCCAGCAGCTCCAGACAGAAAGAAAAACTGTTTTTT. Protein sequence: CASSSRQKEKLFF.

This chain uses TRBV7-8 with TRBJ2-1, with 8 bases that match TRBD1. The V segment lost 4 bases and the J segment 9 bases; nucleotides outside the gene matches: 14. Germline-derived CDR1 and CDR2 are SGHVS and FQNEAQ. CDR3 length: 16 amino acids. The chain's CDR3 is CASSSRRAGGWGEQFF. The CDR3 nucleotides are TGTGCCAGCAGCTCTAGGAGGGCAGGGGGCTGGGGTGAGCAGTTCTTC.

The chain recombines TRBV20-1 with TRBJ2-7; D call uncertain. V lost 3 bases and J 3 bases, leaving 6 bases between the germline ends. The germline gives CDR1 DFQATT, CDR2 SNEGSKA (reference sequence). This CDR3 region has 11 residues. The CDR3 sequence is CSARGLYEQYF. The CDR3 coding sequence is TGCAGTGCTAGGGGCCTCTACGAGCAGTACTTC.

The rearrangement uses TRBV27 and TRBJ2-5; 7 nucleotides agree with TRBD1. The CDR3 sequence is 15 residues long. CDR1 is MNHEY, CDR2 SMNVEV, per germline (reference sequence). The trim removed 3 bases at V and 3 bases at J, leaving 7 bases unmatched. In DNA, the CDR3 is TGTGCCAGCAGTTTCAGGCAGGGGGTGAAAGAGACCCAGTACTTC. The encoded protein is CASSFRQGVKETQYF.

The chain recombines TRBV7-9 with TRBJ2-1; 8 bases align to TRBD2. There are 17 residues in the CDR3. Trimming took 6 bases from V and 0 from J; bases not matched to a gene: 10. Germline lookup yields CDR1 SEHNR and CDR2 FQNEAQ (reference sequence). In nucleotides, the CDR3 is TGTGCCAGCAGTCTTAACACGGGGGGGTTCTCCTACAATGAGCAGTTCTTC. It encodes CASSLNTGGFSYNEQFF.

The rearrangement uses TRBV19 and TRBJ1-2, with D unclear. The CDR3 has 14 amino acids. V was pared by 4 bases and J by 1 base, with 10 bases between. Germline loops: CDR1 LNHDA, CDR2 SQIVND (reference sequence). CDR3 amino acids: CASSRQLINYGYTF. CDR3 sequence (DNA): TGTGCCAGTAGTAGGCAGTTGATTAACTATGGCTACACCTTC. The full variable domain, completed using reference TRBV19 and TRBJ1-2, is DGGITQSPKYLFRKEGQNVTLSCEQNLNHDAMYWYRQDPGQGLRLIYYSQIVNDFQKGDIAEGYSVSREKKESFPLTVTSAQKNPTAFYLCASSRQLINYGYTFGSGTRLTVV.

This rearrangement joins TRBV28 to TRBJ1-2, with unresolved D. CDR3 size: 14 residues. CDR1 MDHEN and CDR2 SYDVKM come from the germline V gene. Trimming took off 6 bases at V and 4 bases at J, with 15 bases between the two ends. CDR3 bases: TGTGCCAGCAGAAGAGGGAATAAAGGCTATGGCTACACCTTC. This codes for CASRRGNKGYGYTF.

This CDR3 is CASSWGLAETYEQYF. CDR3 nucleotides: TGTGCCAGCAGCTGGGGACTAGCTGAAACCTACGAGCAGTACTTC. The rearrangement joins TRBV5-4 to TRBJ2-7; 9 bases agree with TRBD2. The V and J ends lost 3 bases and 2 bases, in that order; junction bases with no gene match: 6. This CDR3 contains 15 residues. Germline CDR1 reads SGHNT; CDR2 reads YYREEE (reference sequence).

The chain has TRBV7-9 and TRBJ2-3, with a weak D call TRBD2 (6 bases). This CDR3 contains 15 residues. Per germline, CDR1 SEHNR and CDR2 FQNEAQ (reference sequence). The germline V and J ends were trimmed by 0 bases and 5 bases, with 12 bases remaining between them. The CDR3 bases are TGTGCCAGCAGCTTAGCTGGGGGGACGGGAGATACGCAGTATTTT. It codes for CASSLAGGTGDTQYF.

The genes are TRBV19 and TRBJ1-2; D is possibly TRBD1 (6 bases). Germline V gene lookup returns CDR1 LNHDA and CDR2 SQIVND (reference sequence). This CDR3 is built from 14 residues. Deletions cut 2 bases from V and 6 bases from J, with 13 bases between. The CDR3 bases are TGTGCCAGTAGTATACTGGGCCAGGGGAATGGCTACACCTTC. Encoded protein: CASSILGQGNGYTF.

The chain employs TRBV6-5 and TRBJ2-7; TRBD2 aligns across 8 bases. The CDR3 contains 14 residues. CDR1 and CDR2 (germline): MNHEY, SVGAGI. The junction had 8 bases not matched to a gene; V was cut back by 6 bases and J by 4 bases. The CDR3 DNA reads TGTGCCAGCAGCCCCGACCGGGGGGGTTACGAGCAGTACGTC. Its protein is CASSPDRGGYEQYV.

This rearrangement joins TRBV5-6 to TRBJ2-3; weak D call: TRBD1 (5 bases). CDR3 length: 16 residues. Germline CDR1 SGHDT, CDR2 YYEEEE. Trimming took off 2 bases at V and 3 bases at J, with 16 bases between the two ends. For the CDR3, the DNA is TGTGCCAGCAGCTTCTTACCAGGGCGGAATACAGATACGCAGTATTTT. It yields the protein CASSFLPGRNTDTQYF.

The chain employs TRBV20-1 and TRBJ2-7; D perhaps matches TRBD2 (6 bases). V lost 3 bases and J 4 bases, leaving 10 bases between the germline ends. The CDR3 runs to 12 residues. Germline CDR1 and CDR2: DFQATT and SNEGSKA (reference sequence). The CDR3 nucleotides read TGCAGTGCTAGTTCGGGAGTATACGAGCAGTACTTC. Translation gives CSASSGVYEQYF.

A single count supports this clone. The rearrangement joins TRBV28 to TRBJ1-1; D not certain. The V end was cut by 3 bases, the J end by 10 bases, with 12 bases between. The CDR3 is 12 amino acids. The germline CDR1 and CDR2 sequences are MDHEN and SYDVKM. The CDR3 spells CASSLPQVAAFF. The CDR3 nucleotides are TGTGCCAGCAGTTTGCCCCAGGTTGCAGCTTTCTTT.

This clone came up once. The chain employs TRBV7-9 and TRBJ1-1, with a weak D call TRBD1 (5 bases). CDR1 is SEHNR and CDR2 is FQNEAQ in the germline V gene (reference sequence). Trimming removed 5 bases at V and 4 bases at J, with 14 bases between. The length of the CDR3 is 14 residues. DNA of the CDR3: TGTGCCAGCAGCCTGCAGGGAGGTGGCACTGAAGCTTTCTTT. As protein: CASSLQGGGTEAFF.

This chain links TRBV7-8 with TRBJ2-1, with 9 bases matching TRBD2. CDR3 length equals 15 residues. Germline loops: CDR1 SGHVS, CDR2 FQNEAQ. V gave up 7 bases and J gave up 7 bases; unmatched junction bases: 11. The CDR3 DNA reads as TGTGCCAGCATCGAGACTAGCGGAGGAGGGAATGAGCAGTTCTTC. As protein: CASIETSGGGNEQFF.

The rearrangement joins TRBV29-1 to TRBJ2-1; weak D call: TRBD1 (5 bases). From germline, CDR1 is SQVTM and CDR2 ANQGSEA. Deletions cut 8 bases from V and 0 bases from J, with 11 bases between. CDR3 length equals 13 residues. The CDR3 nucleotides read TGCAGCTCCTCACAGGTCTCCTACAATGAGCAGTTCTTC. This gives the protein CSSSQVSYNEQFF.